The clone carrying this T cell receptor beta chain turned up a few times. The antigen remains unidentified. Isolated RNA was reverse transcribed into cDNA used as the sequencing template. TCRdb keeps only in-frame clones here, not all; method: immunoSEQ multiplex PCR. The sample shows over 85,000 clones, over 70% of them seen only once. Noted treatment: oral pan-JAK inhibitor, 5-10 mg twice daily. This record comes from a study of CD8+ T cells in alopecia areata. As for the study in general: The tofacitinib course ran for 6 to 18 months and was followed by 6 months off drug. Percent affected scalp area, the SALT score, rated treated patients' severity. Overall study findings and caveats: Expanded CD8+ clones among the top 100, as well as scalp clonality, were significantly decreased by tofacitinib. During tofacitinib treatment, many expanded lesional clones remained in scalp and blood.

This CDR3 spans 13 amino acids. Germline assignment: CDR1 MNHEY and CDR2 SMNVEV (reference sequence). V lost 0 bases and J lost 6, with 8 bases in between. The chain couples TRBV27 to TRBJ1-1, with D uncertain. This sequence originates from a human donor with alopecia areata. Sequenced here: CD8+ T cells sorted from blood, sampled at approximately week 42, from a patient treated with tofacitinib. The CDR3 coding sequence is TGTGCCAGCAGTTTATCATGGAGTTCTGAAGCTTTCTTT. Translation: CASSLSWSSEAFF.